Below, 4 T cell receptor beta chains from the same sample are listed, as sequenced in a study of blood T cells in healthy people across ages. Together with a sample-barcoded 5' primer, a J-beta primer mix was included in a second PCR lasting roughly 7 to 11 cycles. TCRdb reprocessed the 5' RACE reads with MiXCR, giving one entry per CDR3 protein. The sample has some 900,000 distinct CDR3 sequences; approximately 49% are singletons. Sequenced input: blood. Receptor source: a young man in good health.

This clonotype was counted at least ten times. This rearrangement joins TRBV7-2 to TRBJ1-5; D possibly corresponds to TRBD1 (6 bases). V lost 5 bases and J 6 bases, leaving 17 bases between the germline ends. The CDR3 contains 15 residues. From germline, CDR1 is SGHTA and CDR2 FQGNSA. CDR3: CASSPTDRKGQPQHF. DNA for the CDR3: TGTGCCAGCAGCCCCACCGACAGGAAAGGTCAGCCCCAGCATTTT.

The chain carries TRBV11-2 and TRBJ2-5; D is ambiguous. The CDR3 spans 14 residues. V was pared by 3 bases and J by 5 bases, with 13 bases between. The V gene's germline CDR1 is SGHAT and CDR2 FQNNGV. The CDR3 here is CASSFAGVQETQYF. CDR3 sequence (DNA): TGTGCCAGCAGCTTTGCCGGTGTTCAGGAGACCCAGTACTTC.

V usage is TRBV29-1 and J usage is TRBJ2-1, with D unclear. Germline V gene lookup returns CDR1 SQVTM and CDR2 ANQGSEA. The CDR3 consists of 13 residues. Trimming shortened V by 8 bases and J by 5 bases, and 16 bases separated the two germline ends. The CDR3 sequence is CSSNGWGNNEQFF. The DNA for the CDR3 is TGCAGCTCTAACGGATGGGGTAACAATGAGCAGTTCTTC.

The chain recombines TRBV7-2 with TRBJ1-5, with TRBD1 identical over 9 bases. Trimming at V came to 5 bases and at J to 3 bases, leaving 5 bases not matched to a gene. Germline V CDR1 and CDR2: SGHTA, FQGNSA. This CDR3 is built from 15 residues. The CDR3 loop is CASSPDRGTNQPQHF. CDR3 sequence (DNA): TGTGCCAGCAGCCCTGACAGGGGGACCAATCAGCCCCAGCATTTT.